Below, 17 T cell receptor beta chains from the same sample are listed, as sequenced in a study of T cell responses to AZD1222 COVID-19 vaccine. The protocol was immunoSEQ multiplex PCR, while the TCRdb copy is restricted to in-frame clones and leaves out a portion. This table holds 150,000 or so clones, around 93% found once. Specimen: peripheral blood, collected on day 0 of AZD1222 vaccination. The source of these receptors is an adult in good health.

The chain combines TRBV28 with TRBJ2-1, with 7 bases fitting TRBD2. The germline V gene has CDR1 MDHEN and CDR2 SYDVKM. After removal of 5 bases from V and 0 bases from J, the junction contained 13 bases not matched to a gene. This CDR3 contains 18 residues. This chain's CDR3 is CASSHYLLAISSYNEQFF. The CDR3 DNA reads as TGTGCCAGCAGTCACTACTTACTAGCGATCAGCTCCTACAATGAGCAGTTCTTC.

The V gene is TRBV11-2, the J gene TRBJ2-1; no clear D gene. Trimming shortened V by 3 bases and J by 4 bases, and 4 bases separated the two germline ends. Germline CDR1 is SGHAT and CDR2 is FQNNGV. The CDR3 consists of 12 residues. CDR3 DNA sequence: TGTGCCAGCAGCTTCACATACAATGAGCAGTTCTTC. Its translation is CASSFTYNEQFF. The full variable domain, rest sourced from reference TRBV11-2 and TRBJ2-1, is EAGVAQSPRYKIIEKRQSVAFWCNPISGHATLYWYQQILGQGPKLLIQFQNNGVVDDSQLPKDRFSAERLKGVDSTLKIQPAKLEDSAVYLCASSFTYNEQFFGPGTRLTVL.

This rearrangement joins TRBV30 to TRBJ1-2; D gene ambiguous. Germline values: CDR1 GTSNPN, CDR2 SVGIG (reference sequence). The CDR3 covers 11 residues. V lost 1 base to trimming and J lost 7 bases, with 7 bases between them. CDR3: CAWSGFSGYTF. The CDR3 DNA reads TGTGCCTGGAGTGGATTCTCTGGCTACACCTTC.

CDR3 loop: CASKGQGVEGYTF. CDR3 sequence (DNA): TGTGCCAGCAAGGGCCAGGGCGTTGAGGGCTACACCTTC. The chain is built from TRBV2 and TRBJ1-2, with D maybe TRBD1 (5 bases). Germline CDR1 is SNHLY and CDR2 is FYNNEI. Trimming took off 7 bases at V and 8 bases at J, with 17 bases between the two ends. The CDR3 has 13 amino acids.

V is TRBV24-1 and J is TRBJ2-5, with D possibly being TRBD1 (6 bases). Germline CDR1 reads KGHDR; CDR2 reads SFDVKD. V lost 11 bases, J lost 5 bases, and 17 bases lay in between. This CDR3 spans 13 amino acids. The CDR3 here is CASPTQGWETQYF. The CDR3 DNA follows: TGTGCCAGCCCAACGCAGGGGTGGGAGACCCAGTACTTC.

The gene calls are TRBV9 and TRBJ1-3, with D possibly matching TRBD1 (6 bases). Germline V gene data show CDR1 as SGDLS and CDR2 as YYNGEE. This CDR3 spans 17 amino acids. Trimming took 4 bases from V and 3 from J, leaving 20 bases between them. For the CDR3, the DNA is TGTGCCAGCAGCCCAAGGGGGGGGCAGGGCGTTGGAAACACCATATATTTT. It codes for CASSPRGGQGVGNTIYF. Drawing the rest from reference TRBV9 and TRBJ1-3, the complete variable domain is DSGVTQTPKHLITATGQRVTLRCSPRSGDLSVYWYQQSLDQGLQFLIQYYNGEERAKGNILERFSAQQFPDLHSELNLSSLELGDSALYFCASSPRGGQGVGNTIYFGEGSWLTVV.

J is TRBJ2-1 and V is TRBV9; either TRBD1 or TRBD2 may supply D (5 bases each). Deletions cut 4 bases from V and 10 bases from J, with 9 bases between. This CDR3 contains 11 residues. The germline V gene encodes CDR1 SGDLS and CDR2 YYNGEE. CDR3 loop: CASSSREEQFF. In nucleotides, the CDR3 is TGTGCCAGCAGCAGCAGGGAGGAGCAGTTCTTC.

This clone appeared once. The chain has TRBV25-1 and TRBJ2-7, with D uncertain. This CDR3 is built from 11 residues. V lost 4 bases and J lost 4, with 5 bases in between. CDR1 and CDR2 from the germline V gene are MGHDK and SYGVNS. As DNA, the CDR3 is TGTGCCAGCAGTGCCAGGTACGAGCAGTACTTC. It yields the protein CASSARYEQYF.

This chain uses TRBV29-1 with TRBJ2-1, with D perhaps TRBD1 or TRBD2 (5 bases each). Deletions cut 2 bases from V and 8 bases from J, with 7 bases between. The CDR3 is 11 residues long. Germline V gene data show CDR1 as SQVTM and CDR2 as ANQGSEA. CDR3 amino acids: CSVELGDEQFF. CDR3 nucleotide sequence: TGCAGCGTTGAACTGGGGGATGAGCAGTTCTTC.

J is TRBJ2-7 and V is TRBV15, with TRBD2 matching over 13 bases. The CDR3 has 20 residues. CDR1 and CDR2 from the germline V gene are LNHNV and YYDKDF (reference sequence). With 5 bases clipped from V and 0 bases from J, the junction kept 16 bases outside the gene matches. CDR3 coding DNA: TGTGCCACCAGCGCCCGACTAGCGGGAGGTCACAGTTACAGCTCCTACGAGCAGTACTTC. This codes for CATSARLAGGHSYSSYEQYF.

This chain joins TRBV6-5 and TRBJ2-1; 7 nucleotides agree with TRBD2. This CDR3 region has 15 residues. V dropped 5 bases and J dropped 8; count of bases not matched to a gene: 12. Germline V gene lookup returns CDR1 MNHEY and CDR2 SVGAGI. CDR3 DNA sequence: TGTGCCAGCAGTAGACTAGCTGGGAGTGACGATGAGCAGTTCTTC. It codes for CASSRLAGSDDEQFF.

This chain links TRBV9 with TRBJ2-2, with 7 bases matching TRBD1. The CDR3 is 13 residues long. Trimming at V came to 4 bases and at J to 5 bases, leaving 2 bases not matched to a gene. The germline gives CDR1 SGDLS, CDR2 YYNGEE. The CDR3 reads CASSTQGTGELFF. Here the CDR3 DNA reads TGTGCCAGCAGCACACAGGGGACCGGGGAGCTGTTTTTT. Full variable domain (remainder filled in from reference TRBV9 and TRBJ2-2): DSGVTQTPKHLITATGQRVTLRCSPRSGDLSVYWYQQSLDQGLQFLIQYYNGEERAKGNILERFSAQQFPDLHSELNLSSLELGDSALYFCASSTQGTGELFFGEGSRLTVL.

The chain couples TRBV7-9 to TRBJ1-5; D uncertain. Germline values: CDR1 SEHNR, CDR2 FQNEAQ (reference sequence). The CDR3 has 13 amino acids. Trimming pared 1 base from V and 9 bases from J, leaving 10 bases between. CDR3: CASSLVSGWPQHF. CDR3 nucleotide sequence: TGTGCCAGCAGCTTAGTAAGTGGTTGGCCCCAGCATTTT. Variable domain in full (rest from reference TRBV7-9 and TRBJ1-5): DTGVSQNPRHKITKRGQNVTFRCDPISEHNRLYWYRQTLGQGPEFLTYFQNEAQLEKSRLLSDRFSAERPKGSFSTLEIQRTEQGDSAMYLCASSLVSGWPQHFGDGTRLSIL.

The CDR3 region is CSVDPGYNEQFF. CDR3 DNA sequence: TGCAGCGTTGACCCAGGATACAATGAGCAGTTCTTC. The chain couples TRBV29-1 to TRBJ2-1, with unresolved D. CDR1 and CDR2 (germline): SQVTM, ANQGSEA. This CDR3 contains 12 residues. The ends were cut back, 3 bases at V and 4 bases at J, with 7 bases in the middle.

V gene TRBV10-3 combines with J gene TRBJ1-1, with D tentatively TRBD1 (5 bases). The V end lost 6 bases, the J end lost 3 bases, and 11 bases lay between the germline ends. There are 13 residues in the CDR3. CDR1 and CDR2 from the germline V gene are ENHRY and SYGVKD. The CDR3 coding sequence is TGTGCCATCAGCCGAGGAGGGGACACTGAAGCTTTCTTT. Its protein product is CAISRGGDTEAFF.

The genes are TRBV30 and TRBJ1-4, with TRBD1 matching over 10 bases. J lost 7 bases, V lost 4 bases, and 3 bases had no gene match. Germline loops: CDR1 GTSNPN, CDR2 SVGIG (reference sequence). The CDR3 length is 13 residues. DNA of the CDR3: TGTGCCTGGATCCGGGACAGGGGTGAAAAACTGTTTTTT. It is translated as CAWIRDRGEKLFF.

This sequence joins TRBV30 and TRBJ1-2, with D unclear. Germline lookup yields CDR1 GTSNPN and CDR2 SVGIG (reference sequence). V lost 7 bases, J lost 6 bases, and 21 bases lay in between. This CDR3 has 14 amino acids. The CDR3 bases are TGTGCCTTCTTGGAGGAGGCGAAAAGCCATGGCTACACCTTC. Translation gives CAFLEEAKSHGYTF.